The clone carrying this TCR beta chain was counted only a few times. Its antigen is not known. The data were taken from a study of molecular identifiers for immune sequencing clone quantification. Study observations and caveats: Spiked Jurkat TCR RNA equivalent to one cell reportedly surfaced among some 1 million naive cells. Naive cells had under 1% of molecules in clones above 20 RNA copies, effectors over 97%.

Via MiXCR, TCRdb re-called the PCR reads, giving one row per CDR3 protein. The repertoire holds approximately 320,000 distinct CDR3 sequences, roughly a quarter seen once, with around 0.7% in the top ten. Deletions cut 4 bases from V and 4 bases from J, with 14 bases between. In germline, CDR1 is MGHRA, CDR2 YSYEKL. This CDR3 region has 15 residues. This clonotype originated in a human donor in good health. Some libraries in this study had Jurkat cell RNA spiked in. Sequenced sample: naive CD8+ T cells from blood, with Jurkat cell RNA spiked in. Subset specified: FACS-sorted CD8+CD4-CCR7+CD45RA+ naive T cells. J is TRBJ1-5 and V is TRBV4-1, with a weak D call TRBD1 (5 bases). As DNA, the CDR3 is TGCGCCAGCAGCCTTCACGGGACTGTGAATCAGCCCCAGCATTTT. Protein sequence: CASSLHGTVNQPQHF.